This is a list of T cell receptor beta chains from one sample in a study of technical replicates of blood from several donors. Clones were read by immunoSEQ multiplex PCR, and TCRdb kept only the in-frame ones, dropping some. In the table there are about 73,000 clones, around 93% of which are singletons. Sequencing was performed on T cells isolated from PBMCs. These receptors originate from a human donor in good health. Both conserved end residues are part of each CDR3.

v_gene,j_gene,CDR3aa
TRBV5-6,TRBJ1-4,CASSLSGVTNEKLFF
TRBV2,TRBJ2-7,CASSEGQGGYEQYF
TRBV27,TRBJ2-3,CASSFRPRTGGEDTQYF
TRBV5-1,TRBJ1-1,CASSLGGTIEAFF
TRBV5-1,TRBJ2-5,CASSLDGREETQYF
TRBV5-5,TRBJ2-5,CASTLDSQETQYF
TRBV29-1,TRBJ2-7,CSVSGTGTYEQYF
TRBV4-1,TRBJ1-5,CASSQVQGWHQPQHF
TRBV7-3,TRBJ2-1,CASRTGAGGKQFF
TRBV14,TRBJ2-1,CASSQPLASEQFF
TRBV9,TRBJ2-3,CASSVVSTDTQYF
TRBV7-3,TRBJ2-1,CASSLLAGQGGEQFF
TRBV28,TRBJ1-5,CASSFLGGNSNQPQHF
TRBV7-3,TRBJ2-3,CASSFGLAGSTDTQYF
TRBV11-3,TRBJ2-1,CASSLVGVGHYEQFF
TRBV7-3,TRBJ2-1,CASSPQGGGWSYNEQFF
TRBV7-2,TRBJ2-3,CASSLVGQGANTQYF
TRBV28,TRBJ1-2,CASSLPGRGNYGYTF
TRBV5-6,TRBJ1-1,CASSLSPGRVYEAFF
TRBV6-1,TRBJ1-1,CASSESDRRSAFF
TRBV5-1,TRBJ2-7,CASSPAGTRVYEQYF
TRBV13,TRBJ2-3,CASGGGGIYTDTQYF
TRBV5-1,TRBJ1-1,CASSRGGPNTEAFF
TRBV4-1,TRBJ2-1,CASSQGLLSSYNEQFF
TRBV6-1,TRBJ1-4,CASSRQDNEKLFF
TRBV27,TRBJ1-4,CASTKGAGLTEKLFF